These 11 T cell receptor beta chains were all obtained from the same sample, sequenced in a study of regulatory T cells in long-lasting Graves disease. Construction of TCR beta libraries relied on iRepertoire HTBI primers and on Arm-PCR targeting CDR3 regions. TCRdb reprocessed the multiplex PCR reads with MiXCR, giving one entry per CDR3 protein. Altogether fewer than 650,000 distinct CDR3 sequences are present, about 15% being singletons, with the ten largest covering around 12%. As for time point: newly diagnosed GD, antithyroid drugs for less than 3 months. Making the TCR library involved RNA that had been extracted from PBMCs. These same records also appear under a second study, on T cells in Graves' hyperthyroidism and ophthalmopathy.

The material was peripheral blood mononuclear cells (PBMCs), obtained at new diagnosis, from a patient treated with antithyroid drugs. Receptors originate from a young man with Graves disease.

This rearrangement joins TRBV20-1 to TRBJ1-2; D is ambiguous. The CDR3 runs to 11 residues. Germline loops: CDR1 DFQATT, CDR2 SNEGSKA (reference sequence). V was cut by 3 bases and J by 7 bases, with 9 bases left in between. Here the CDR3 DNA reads TGCAGTGCTAGTGACGGACTTGGCTACACCTTC. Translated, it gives CSASDGLGYTF.

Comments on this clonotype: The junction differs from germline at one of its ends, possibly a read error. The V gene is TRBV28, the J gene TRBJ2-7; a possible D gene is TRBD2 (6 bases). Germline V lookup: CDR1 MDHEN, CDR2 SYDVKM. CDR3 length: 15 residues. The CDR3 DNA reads TGTGCCAGCAGTTTATCCTCGACTAGTTCACACGAGCAGCACTTC. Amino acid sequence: CASSLSSTSSHEQHF.

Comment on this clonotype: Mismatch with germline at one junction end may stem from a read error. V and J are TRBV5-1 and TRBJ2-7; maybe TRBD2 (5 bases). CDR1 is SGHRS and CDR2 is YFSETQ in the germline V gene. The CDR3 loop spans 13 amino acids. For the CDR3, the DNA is TGCGCCAGCAGCTTTCCGGGAATGGACGAGCGGTACTTC. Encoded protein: CASSFPGMDERYF.

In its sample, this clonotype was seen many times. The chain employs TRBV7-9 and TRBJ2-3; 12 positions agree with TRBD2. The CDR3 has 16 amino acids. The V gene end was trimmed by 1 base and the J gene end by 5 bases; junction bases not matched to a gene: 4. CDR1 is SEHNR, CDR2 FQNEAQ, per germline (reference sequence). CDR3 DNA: TGTGCCAGCAGCTTAGGACTAGCGGGAGTGGTAGATACGCAGTATTTT. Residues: CASSLGLAGVVDTQYF.

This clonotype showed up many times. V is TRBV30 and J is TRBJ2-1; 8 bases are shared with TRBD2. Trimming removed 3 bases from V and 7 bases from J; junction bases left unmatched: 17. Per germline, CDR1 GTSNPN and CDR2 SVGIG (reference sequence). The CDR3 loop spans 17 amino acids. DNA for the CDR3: TGTGCCTGGAGCGCACTTGCGGTCGGGACTAGTAAAAATGAGCAGTTCTTC. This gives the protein CAWSALAVGTSKNEQFF.

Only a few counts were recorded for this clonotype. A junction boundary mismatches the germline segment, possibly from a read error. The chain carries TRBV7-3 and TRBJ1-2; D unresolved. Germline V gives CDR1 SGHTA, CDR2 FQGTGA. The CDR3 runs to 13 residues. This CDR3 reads CAGSPTMGSGYTF. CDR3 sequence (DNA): TGTGCCGGCAGCCCAACGATGGGCTCGGGCTACACCTTC.

The CDR3 DNA is TGTGCCAGCAGCGACCTCCAGACAGGGGGAGGGTACAATGAGCAGTTCTTC. Translating it yields CASSDLQTGGGYNEQFF. This rearrangement joins TRBV5-4 to TRBJ2-1; TRBD1 agrees at 9 bases. The ends lost 4 bases at V and 4 bases at J; junction bases unmatched: 12. Germline loops: CDR1 SGHNT, CDR2 YYREEE (reference sequence). This CDR3 contains 17 residues.

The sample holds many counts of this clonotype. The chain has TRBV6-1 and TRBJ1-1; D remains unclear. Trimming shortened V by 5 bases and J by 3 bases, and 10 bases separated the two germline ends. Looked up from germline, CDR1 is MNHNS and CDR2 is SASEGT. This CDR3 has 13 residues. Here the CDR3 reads CASSTQADTEAFF. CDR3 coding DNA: TGTGCCAGCAGTACCCAGGCGGACACTGAAGCTTTCTTT.

The CDR3, as DNA: TGTGCCAGCAGCTTAGTAATAGGGGTCTGGGGCTACACCTTC. Translated, it gives CASSLVIGVWGYTF. The chain links TRBV7-9 to TRBJ1-2, with TRBD1 as a possible D gene (5 bases). The germline CDR1 and CDR2 sequences are SEHNR and FQNEAQ (reference sequence). V was shortened by 1 base and J by 8 bases, with 14 bases between the two germline ends. This CDR3 region has 14 residues.

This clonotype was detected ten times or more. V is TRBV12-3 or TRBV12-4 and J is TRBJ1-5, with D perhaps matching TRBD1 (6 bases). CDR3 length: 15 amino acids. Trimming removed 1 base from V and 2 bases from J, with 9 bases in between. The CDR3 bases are TGTGCCAGCAGTTTAGGGGCAGGGGGCAATCAGCCCCAGCATTTT. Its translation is CASSLGAGGNQPQHF.

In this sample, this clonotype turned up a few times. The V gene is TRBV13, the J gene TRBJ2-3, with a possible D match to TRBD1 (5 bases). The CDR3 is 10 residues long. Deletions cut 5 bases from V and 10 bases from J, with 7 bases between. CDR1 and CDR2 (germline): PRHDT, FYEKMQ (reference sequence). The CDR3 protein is CASSPGPQYF. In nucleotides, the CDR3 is TGTGCCAGCAGCCCAGGGCCGCAGTATTTT.